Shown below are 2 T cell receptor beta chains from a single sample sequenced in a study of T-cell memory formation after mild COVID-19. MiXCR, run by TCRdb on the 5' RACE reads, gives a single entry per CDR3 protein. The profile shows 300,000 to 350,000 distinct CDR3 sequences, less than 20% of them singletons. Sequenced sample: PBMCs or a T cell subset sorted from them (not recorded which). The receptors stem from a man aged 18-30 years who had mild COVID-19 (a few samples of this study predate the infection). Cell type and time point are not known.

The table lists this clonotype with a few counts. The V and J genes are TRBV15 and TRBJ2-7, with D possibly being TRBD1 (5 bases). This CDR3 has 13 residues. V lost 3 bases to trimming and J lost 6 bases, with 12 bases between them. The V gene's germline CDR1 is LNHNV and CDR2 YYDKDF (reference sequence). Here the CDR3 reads CATSRDTAFEQYF. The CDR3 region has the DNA TGTGCCACCAGCAGGGACACCGCATTCGAGCAGTACTTC.

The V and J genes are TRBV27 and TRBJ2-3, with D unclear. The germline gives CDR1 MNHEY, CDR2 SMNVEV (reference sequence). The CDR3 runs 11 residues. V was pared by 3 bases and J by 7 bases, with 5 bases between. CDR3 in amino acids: CASSFAYTQYF. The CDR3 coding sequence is TGTGCCAGCAGTTTTGCGTATACGCAGTATTTT.